Below, 27 T cell receptor beta chains from the same sample are listed, as sequenced in a study of T cell responses to AZD1222 COVID-19 vaccine. Clones were read by immunoSEQ multiplex PCR, and TCRdb kept only the in-frame ones, dropping some. In the table there are more than 85,000 clones, roughly nine tenths of which are singletons. The sample in question was peripheral blood, obtained on day 0 of AZD1222 vaccination. All receptors come from an adult in good health.

J is TRBJ1-5 and V is TRBV5-1; a possible D gene is TRBD1 (5 bases). V lost 4 bases to trimming and J lost 4 bases, with 12 bases between them. CDR1 is SGHRS and CDR2 is YFSETQ in the germline V gene. The CDR3 extends over 14 amino acids. The CDR3 protein is CASSAGTGNQPQHF. In nucleotides, the CDR3 is TGCGCCAGCAGCGCCGGGACGGGTAATCAGCCCCAGCATTTT. Variable domain in full (rest from reference TRBV5-1 and TRBJ1-5): KAGVTQTPRYLIKTRGQQVTLSCSPISGHRSVSWYQQTPGQGLQFLFEYFSETQRNKGNFPGRFSGRQFSNSRSEMNVSTLELGDSALYLCASSAGTGNQPQHFGDGTRLSIL.

Only one count was recorded for this clone. The rearrangement uses TRBV5-1 and TRBJ1-3, with D unclear. V lost 4 bases and J 4 bases, leaving 9 bases between the germline ends. The germline CDR1 and CDR2 sequences are SGHRS and YFSETQ. The CDR3 extends over 13 amino acids. As DNA, the CDR3 is TGCGCCAGCAGCCCCCCGTTCGGAAACACCATATATTTT. This translates into CASSPPFGNTIYF.

This clone was observed a single time. The J gene is TRBJ1-5, the V gene TRBV4-1; 11 nucleotides match TRBD1. CDR3 length: 17 residues. Germline lookup yields CDR1 MGHRA and CDR2 YSYEKL. With 3 bases clipped from V and 5 bases from J, the junction kept 9 bases outside the gene matches. CDR3 sequence reads: CASSHDPGQGVYQPQHF. CDR3 nucleotides: TGCGCCAGCAGCCATGATCCGGGACAGGGGGTTTATCAGCCCCAGCATTTT.

V gene TRBV28 combines with J gene TRBJ2-2; TRBD2 matches 10 bases. From germline, CDR1 is MDHEN and CDR2 SYDVKM. After removal of 5 bases from V and 10 bases from J, the junction contained 10 bases not matched to a gene. The length of the CDR3 is 15 residues. CDR3 coding DNA: TGTGCCAGCAGTCTCTCAGCGGGAGGGCCCGAGGAGCTGTTTTTT. Translation gives CASSLSAGGPEELFF.

The CDR3 reads CASSIEGTGYTF. The CDR3 DNA sequence: TGTGCCAGTAGTATTGAAGGGACTGGCTACACCTTC. This sequence joins TRBV19 and TRBJ1-2, with D tentatively TRBD1 (5 bases). This CDR3 has 12 amino acids. Germline V gives CDR1 LNHDA, CDR2 SQIVND (reference sequence). With 3 bases removed from V and 7 bases from J, the gap between germline ends came to 9 bases.

The CDR3 region has the DNA TGTGCCAGCAGTCCCGGGAGGCGCTACGAGCAGTACTTC. Translating it yields CASSPGRRYEQYF. V and J are TRBV12-3 or TRBV12-4 and TRBJ2-7; TRBD2 agrees at 7 bases. J was trimmed by 3 bases and V by 5 bases; bases with no gene match: 4. The CDR3 consists of 13 residues.

The gene calls are TRBV9 and TRBJ1-1, with TRBD1 identical over 10 bases. Germline values: CDR1 SGDLS, CDR2 YYNGEE. The CDR3 is 16 amino acids. V shed 3 bases, J shed 6 bases, and the junction held 11 bases outside the gene matches. Here the CDR3 DNA reads TGTGCCAGCAGCGACCGTTCCGGGACAGGGGCCGCTGAAGCTTTCTTT. Its protein is CASSDRSGTGAAEAFF.

The V call is TRBV5-1, the J call TRBJ2-7; the match to TRBD1 covers 9 bases. This CDR3 has 16 residues. Looked up from germline, CDR1 is SGHRS and CDR2 is YFSETQ. V lost 4 bases, J lost 0 bases, and 8 bases stayed unmatched. The CDR3 DNA sequence: TGCGCCAGCAGCCCACAGGGGGCGGGGGTCTCCTACGAGCAGTACTTC. Translating it yields CASSPQGAGVSYEQYF.

The genes are TRBV4-3 and TRBJ1-2; 8 nucleotides line up with TRBD1. V lost 1 base, J lost 2 bases, and 9 bases stayed unmatched. The CDR3 runs 17 residues. CDR1 LGHNA and CDR2 YSLEER come from the germline V gene. The CDR3: CASSQAVDRGTNYGYTF. In DNA, the CDR3 is TGCGCCAGCAGCCAAGCGGTTGACAGGGGAACGAACTATGGCTACACCTTC.

The chain is built from TRBV9 and TRBJ1-6, with 7 bases aligning to TRBD1. Germline CDR1 and CDR2: SGDLS and YYNGEE. V trimming: 0 bases; J trimming: 0 bases; junction bases outside the gene matches: 9. The CDR3 totals 19 residues. The CDR3 nucleotides read TGTGCCAGCAGCGTAGTATTTGGGACAGAGAGCTCCTATAATTCACCCCTCCACTTT. This sequence encodes CASSVVFGTESSYNSPLHF.

The CDR3 nucleotides are TGTGCCAGCAGCCCGGGACAGGGCTTAGAAAAACTGTTTTTT. It codes for CASSPGQGLEKLFF. The chain employs TRBV2 and TRBJ1-4; 9 bases agree with TRBD1. The CDR3 consists of 14 residues. Germline V gene sequence: CDR1 SNHLY, CDR2 FYNNEI. Unmatched junction bases numbered 7, after V lost 6 bases and J lost 8 bases.

The rearrangement uses TRBV9 and TRBJ1-4; no clear D gene. V was cut by 0 bases and J by 8 bases, with 11 bases left in between. This CDR3 region has 14 residues. CDR1 SGDLS and CDR2 YYNGEE come from the germline V gene. The DNA of the CDR3 is TGTGCCAGCAGCGTAGAGATCGTCGACGAAAAACTGTTTTTT. This codes for CASSVEIVDEKLFF.

The chain has TRBV15 and TRBJ1-4; D ambiguous. The ends were cut back, 1 base at V and 6 bases at J, with 9 bases in the middle. The CDR3 runs to 14 residues. Germline-derived CDR1 and CDR2 are LNHNV and YYDKDF (reference sequence). CDR3 sequence (DNA): TGTGCCACCAGCAGAGCCGACTTCTATGAAAAACTGTTTTTT. Protein: CATSRADFYEKLFF. The full variable domain, rest sourced from reference TRBV15 and TRBJ1-4, is DAMVIQNPRYQVTQFGKPVTLSCSQTLNHNVMYWYQQKSSQAPKLLFHYYDKDFNNEADTPDNFQSRRPNTSFCFLDIRSPGLGDTAMYLCATSRADFYEKLFFGSGTQLSVL.

The V and J genes are TRBV15 and TRBJ2-7; possible D gene TRBD1, 5 bases. V lost 0 bases and J lost 5, with 11 bases in between. The CDR3 spans 14 residues. CDR1 and CDR2 from the germline V gene are LNHNV and YYDKDF (reference sequence). CDR3 in amino acids: CATSREAGKDEQYF. The CDR3, as DNA: TGTGCCACCAGCAGAGAGGCAGGGAAGGACGAGCAGTACTTC.

The gene calls are TRBV6-5 and TRBJ2-3, with D unclear. The CDR3 totals 15 residues. V was shortened by 3 bases and J by 4 bases, with 14 bases between the two germline ends. CDR1 MNHEY and CDR2 SVGAGI come from the germline V gene. The CDR3 here is CASSYGPSGSDTQYF. The CDR3 DNA is TGTGCCAGCAGTTATGGGCCTTCCGGGTCAGATACGCAGTATTTT.

The chain joins TRBV18 to TRBJ1-5, with TRBD1 as a possible D gene (5 bases). The CDR3 sequence is 17 residues long. V dropped 1 base and J dropped 3 bases, with 16 bases sitting between them. Germline-derived CDR1 and CDR2 are KGHSH and LQKENI. The chain's CDR3 is CASSPRMTGPFNQPQHF. CDR3 DNA sequence: TGTGCCAGCTCACCACGAATGACGGGACCCTTCAATCAGCCCCAGCATTTT.

The V call is TRBV6-5, the J call TRBJ1-4; tentative D call: TRBD1 (5 bases). The germline V gene encodes CDR1 MNHEY and CDR2 SVGAGI. V lost 0 bases and J lost 12, with 11 bases in between. The CDR3 spans 13 residues. This chain's CDR3 is CASSYSLTGQLFF. CDR3 DNA sequence: TGTGCCAGCAGTTACTCGCTCACGGGACAACTGTTTTTT.

The CDR3 loop reads CASSARDRGPGYGYTF. The CDR3 nucleotides read TGTGCCAGCAGTGCTAGGGACAGGGGGCCGGGCTATGGCTACACCTTC. This chain links TRBV6-4 with TRBJ1-2, with TRBD1 matching 12 bases. CDR3 length equals 16 residues. Germline CDR1 reads MRHNA; CDR2 reads SNTAGT. With V trimmed by 4 bases and J by 4 bases, 7 bases remained unmatched.

The V and J genes are TRBV6-4 and TRBJ1-1; D might be TRBD1 (5 bases). Germline-derived CDR1 and CDR2 are MRHNA and SNTAGT. Trimming stripped 2 bases from V and 1 base from J, with 5 bases between. This CDR3 is 13 amino acids long. The CDR3 here is CASSDRGNTEAFF. The CDR3 DNA reads as TGTGCCAGCAGTGACAGGGGGAACACTGAAGCTTTCTTT.

V and J are TRBV19 and TRBJ1-2; D unresolved. The V gene lost 4 bases and the J gene lost 1 base, with 13 bases spanning the gap. Germline-derived CDR1 and CDR2 are LNHDA and SQIVND (reference sequence). The CDR3 contains 15 residues. The CDR3 sequence is CASSRGRNNNYGYTF. CDR3 in DNA: TGTGCCAGTAGTAGAGGACGGAACAATAACTATGGCTACACCTTC. The whole variable domain, filled in from reference TRBV19 and TRBJ1-2, reads DGGITQSPKYLFRKEGQNVTLSCEQNLNHDAMYWYRQDPGQGLRLIYYSQIVNDFQKGDIAEGYSVSREKKESFPLTVTSAQKNPTAFYLCASSRGRNNNYGYTFGSGTRLTVV.

This rearrangement joins TRBV2 to TRBJ2-7; maybe TRBD1 (7 bases). Trimming shortened V by 6 bases and J by 7 bases, and 19 bases separated the two germline ends. The CDR3 length is 14 residues. Germline-derived CDR1 and CDR2 are SNHLY and FYNNEI. The CDR3 DNA follows: TGTGCCAGCAGGATGACAGGGATCCGGGGGGAGCAGTACTTC. Translating gives CASRMTGIRGEQYF.

The chain recombines TRBV18 with TRBJ1-5, with no clear D. The CDR3 has 16 amino acids. CDR1 and CDR2 from the germline V gene are KGHSH and LQKENI. V shed 2 bases and J shed 0 bases, with 11 bases lying between them. The CDR3 DNA reads as TGTGCCAGCTCACCAACGCACGTAAATAGCAATCAGCCCCAGCATTTT. Residues: CASSPTHVNSNQPQHF. Full variable domain (remainder filled in from reference TRBV18 and TRBJ1-5): NAGVMQNPRHLVRRRGQEARLRCSPMKGHSHVYWYRQLPEEGLKFMVYLQKENIIDESGMPKERFSAEFPKEGPSILRIQQVVRGDSAAYFCASSPTHVNSNQPQHFGDGTRLSIL.

The V gene is TRBV3-1 (or the pseudogene TRBV3-2), the J gene TRBJ1-4, with D perhaps matching TRBD1 (6 bases). Germline CDR1 is LGHDT and CDR2 is YNNKEL (reference sequence). The V and J ends lost 1 base and 5 bases respectively, with 8 bases between them. The CDR3 has 14 amino acids. The CDR3 here is CASSQGGGNEKLFF. CDR3 coding DNA: TGTGCCAGCAGCCAAGGAGGGGGGAATGAAAAACTGTTTTTT.

The chain has TRBV4-1 and TRBJ2-3; weak D call: TRBD1 (5 bases). Germline V gene sequence: CDR1 MGHRA, CDR2 YSYEKL. The CDR3 sequence is 15 residues long. The V gene lost 1 base and the J gene lost 0 bases, with 8 bases spanning the gap. The CDR3 region has the DNA TGCGCCAGCAGCCAAGGCTACAGGAGCACAGATACGCAGTATTTT. It is translated as CASSQGYRSTDTQYF.

This clone was picked up one time. This sequence joins TRBV27 and TRBJ1-5, with D tentatively TRBD1 (6 bases). Trimming stripped 6 bases from V and 6 bases from J, with 9 bases between. Germline assignment: CDR1 MNHEY and CDR2 SMNVEV (reference sequence). The CDR3 is made up of 12 amino acids. As DNA, the CDR3 is TGTGCCAGCAGGGGGGGCGGTCAGCCCCAGCATTTT. Translation: CASRGGGQPQHF.

This clone has only one observation. CDR3 nucleotides: TGTGCCAGCAGTGGCCGACGGGGGGTTAGCAATCAGCCCCAGCATTTT. Translation: CASSGRRGVSNQPQHF. This chain joins TRBV6-1 and TRBJ1-5, with a possible D match to TRBD1 (5 bases). In germline, CDR1 is MNHNS, CDR2 SASEGT. The CDR3 spans 16 residues. V lost 4 bases to trimming and J lost 0 bases, with 13 bases between them.

The chain combines TRBV6-1 with TRBJ2-2; D possibly uses TRBD1 or TRBD2 (7 bases each). V lost 3 bases and J lost 2, with 13 bases in between. The CDR3 sequence is 16 residues long. Germline V CDR1 and CDR2: MNHNS, SASEGT. Written as DNA, the CDR3 is TGTGCCAGCAGTGACGGGGGGACAGTTAACACCGGGGAGCTGTTTTTT. It is translated as CASSDGGTVNTGELFF.